The 22 T cell receptor beta chains listed next were all sequenced from one sample in a study of T cell repertoires in cytomegalovirus infection. Each CDR3 protein gets one entry after TCRdb re-called the reads with MiXCR. The table records 200,000 to 300,000 distinct CDR3 sequences, 9.1% of them present only once. Sequenced input: PBMCs. These TCRs come from a human donor in good health (CMV status not recorded). Some clones in this sample may be carry-over from other donors' samples.

On this clonotype: A much larger clone lies a single base off, so this may be a read error. The chain links TRBV2 to TRBJ2-7; D not resolved. The CDR3 consists of 11 residues. Between the trimmed V and J ends, which lost 2 bases and 4 bases, there was a span of 3 bases. Germline V lookup: CDR1 SNHLY, CDR2 FYNNEI. The CDR3 region has the DNA TGTGCCAGCAGTGAACCGTACGAGCAGTACTTC. This translates into CASSEPYEQYF.

The sample holds many counts of this clonotype. V gene TRBV7-2 combines with J gene TRBJ2-5; tentatively, D is TRBD2 (7 bases). The CDR3 is 18 amino acids. CDR1 SGHTA and CDR2 FQGNSA come from the germline V gene. The ends were cut back, 3 bases at V and 0 bases at J, with 20 bases in the middle. The CDR3 region is CASSFGLGGGTYQETQYF. CDR3 coding DNA: TGTGCCAGCAGCTTTGGATTGGGCGGGGGCACGTACCAAGAGACCCAGTACTTC.

The chain couples TRBV11-2 to TRBJ1-4; the D gene is possibly TRBD1 (5 bases). The V end was cut by 5 bases, the J end by 8 bases, with 18 bases between. The germline CDR1 and CDR2 sequences are SGHAT and FQNNGV. The CDR3 has 15 residues. The CDR3 nucleotides read TGTGCCAGCAGCCACATCAGGGTAGCAGGGGAAAAACTGTTTTTT. Protein: CASSHIRVAGEKLFF.

The CDR3 sequence is CASSPQAPRTGPINGYTF. The DNA of the CDR3 is TGTGCCAGCAGTCCCCAGGCCCCTCGGACAGGGCCAATTAATGGCTACACCTTC. The chain recombines TRBV27 with TRBJ1-2; TRBD1 matches 8 bases. V lost 5 bases to trimming and J lost 6 bases; unmatched junction nucleotides: 20. CDR1 is MNHEY, CDR2 SMNVEV, per germline (reference sequence). The CDR3 loop spans 18 amino acids.

This clonotype came up many times. The gene calls are TRBV5-1 and TRBJ2-1; 10 nucleotides align to TRBD2. The CDR3 length is 16 residues. V dropped 4 bases and J dropped 2; count of bases not matched to a gene: 6. The germline CDR1 and CDR2 sequences are SGHRS and YFSETQ. In nucleotides, the CDR3 is TGCGCCAGCAGCCCCCTAGCGGGAGTGGCCTACAATGAGCAGTTCTTC. Translated: CASSPLAGVAYNEQFF.

This clonotype was counted ten times or more. This chain uses TRBV7-2 with TRBJ2-1; D remains ambiguous. Trimming took off 1 base at V and 9 bases at J, with 10 bases between the two ends. Per the germline V gene, CDR1 is SGHTA and CDR2 is FQGNSA. The CDR3 consists of 13 residues. The CDR3 protein is CASSLVAAGEQFF. The CDR3 DNA sequence: TGTGCCAGCAGCTTAGTCGCTGCCGGTGAGCAGTTCTTC. Variable domain in full (rest from reference TRBV7-2 and TRBJ2-1): GAGVSQSPSNKVTEKGKDVELRCDPISGHTALYWYRQSLGQGLEFLIYFQGNSAPDKSGLPSDRFSAERTGGSVSTLTIQRTQQEDSAVYLCASSLVAAGEQFFGPGTRLTVL.

This clonotype has a count of ten or more. The J gene is TRBJ1-2, the V gene TRBV7-2; tentative D call: TRBD1 (5 bases). The CDR3 is 16 amino acids. CDR1 SGHTA and CDR2 FQGNSA come from the germline V gene. The ends were cut back, 1 base at V and 0 bases at J, with 12 bases in the middle. As DNA, the CDR3 is TGTGCCAGCAGCTTAGTTTCGGGGCCCCCTAACTATGGCTACACCTTC. Its translation: CASSLVSGPPNYGYTF.

The chain combines TRBV12-3 or TRBV12-4 with TRBJ2-4, with TRBD1 identical over 8 bases. The CDR3 is 15 residues long. After removal of 6 bases from V and 3 bases from J, the junction contained 7 bases not matched to a gene. CDR3 bases: TGTGCCAGCAGCCCCGCCGGGACAGGCAAAAACATTCAGTACTTC. Translation: CASSPAGTGKNIQYF.

This clonotype has ten or more counts. The chain carries TRBV7-2 and TRBJ1-5, with TRBD1 as a possible D gene (5 bases). Germline assignment: CDR1 SGHTA and CDR2 FQGNSA. The V end was cut by 0 bases, the J end by 6 bases, with 9 bases between. This CDR3 is built from 14 residues. The CDR3 DNA is TGTGCCAGCAGCTTAGCGGCAGGGAGTCAGCCCCAGCATTTT. Translation: CASSLAAGSQPQHF.

This clonotype was found a few times. The chain links TRBV7-2 to TRBJ1-4, with D maybe TRBD1 (6 bases). Germline loops: CDR1 SGHTA, CDR2 FQGNSA. Trimming left V 7 bases short and J 13 bases short, with 22 bases between. CDR3 length equals 14 residues. This chain's CDR3 is CASTLAGSGGGLFF. In DNA form, the CDR3 reads TGTGCCAGCACCCTAGCGGGGTCAGGAGGGGGACTGTTTTTT.

In its sample, this clonotype was seen many times. The chain carries TRBV4-3 and TRBJ2-5; 10 bases are a match to TRBD2. CDR3 length equals 15 residues. Germline values: CDR1 LGHNA, CDR2 YSLEER. V lost 0 bases and J lost 3; bases outside the gene matches: 1. CDR3 loop: CASSQETSGEETQYF. CDR3 DNA sequence: TGCGCCAGCAGCCAAGAAACTAGCGGGGAAGAGACCCAGTACTTC.

Many counts were recorded for this clonotype. This chain connects TRBV6-2 or TRBV6-3 to TRBJ2-4; TRBD1 matches 9 bases. V lost 2 bases to trimming and J lost 1 base; unmatched junction nucleotides: 6. The CDR3 extends over 17 amino acids. The V gene's germline CDR1 is MNHEY and CDR2 SVGEGT. The CDR3 DNA sequence: TGTGCCAGCAGTTACCTGGGACAGGGAACGGCCAAAAACATTCAGTACTTC. This sequence encodes CASSYLGQGTAKNIQYF.

The V gene is TRBV20-1, the J gene TRBJ1-5; 8 positions match TRBD1. This CDR3 has 13 amino acids. Germline V gene data show CDR1 as DFQATT and CDR2 as SNEGSKA (reference sequence). The CDR3 nucleotides read TGCAGCGCTGGGGACAGGAGCAATCAGCCCCAGCATTTT. Residues: CSAGDRSNQPQHF.

This clonotype was found many times. The chain couples TRBV7-2 to TRBJ1-5, with unresolved D. Trimming shortened V by 6 bases and J by 1 base, and 13 bases separated the two germline ends. Germline V gene data show CDR1 as SGHTA and CDR2 as FQGNSA. The CDR3 is 15 amino acids. Written as DNA, the CDR3 is TGTGCCAGCAGTACCGGCGGGTCGAGCAATCAGCCCCAGCATTTT. Its translation: CASSTGGSSNQPQHF.

This clonotype was counted many times. This chain links TRBV12-5 with TRBJ1-4; D ambiguous. The germline V gene has CDR1 LGHNT and CDR2 FRNRAP. The CDR3 is 14 residues long. V shed 9 bases and J shed 0 bases, with 11 bases lying between them. The CDR3 loop reads CASAQRATNEKLFF. DNA of the CDR3: TGTGCTAGCGCGCAGAGAGCAACTAATGAAAAACTGTTTTTT.

Ten or more counts support this clonotype. The chain carries TRBV7-2 and TRBJ2-1; 8 nucleotides align to TRBD2. This CDR3 region has 15 residues. Trimming cost V 4 bases and J 5 bases; bases outside gene matches: 7. Germline lookup yields CDR1 SGHTA and CDR2 FQGNSA. In DNA form, the CDR3 reads TGTGCCAGCAGCTCCACTAGCGGAGCCCACAATGAGCAGTTCTTC. It is translated as CASSSTSGAHNEQFF.

Concerning this clonotype: A much more abundant neighbour one base away suggests this may be a read error. The CDR3 is CASGYSKPPYTF. Written as DNA, the CDR3 is TGTGCCAGCGGTTACTCGAAGCCACCCTACACCTTC. The chain combines TRBV6-2 or TRBV6-3 with TRBJ1-2; D is unclear. Germline CDR1 reads MNHEY; CDR2 reads SVGEGT. This CDR3 has 12 amino acids.

In its sample, this clonotype was seen many times. The V call is TRBV7-8, the J call TRBJ2-7; D is possibly TRBD2 (5 bases). The length of the CDR3 is 14 residues. With 3 bases removed from V and 4 bases from J, the gap between germline ends came to 13 bases. Germline CDR1 is SGHVS and CDR2 is FQNEAQ. The CDR3 bases are TGTGCCAGCAGCTTCGGACTGGTCGGGTACGAGCAGTACTTC. This codes for CASSFGLVGYEQYF. The entire variable domain, with the rest obtained from reference TRBV7-8 and TRBJ2-7, is as follows: GAGVSQSPRYKVAKRGQDVALRCDPISGHVSLFWYQQALGQGPEFLTYFQNEAQLDKSGLPSDRFFAERPEGSVSTLKIQRTQQEDSAVYLCASSFGLVGYEQYFGPGTRLTVT.

CDR3 in amino acids: CASSLARTGLYGYTF. The CDR3 DNA reads TGTGCCAGCAGTTTAGCTAGGACAGGCCTTTATGGCTACACCTTC. J is TRBJ1-2 and V is TRBV12-3 or TRBV12-4; 7 nucleotides agree with TRBD1. This CDR3 comprises 15 residues. The V and J ends lost 0 bases and 5 bases, in that order; junction bases with no gene match: 6.

The table lists this clonotype with many counts. J is TRBJ2-3 and V is TRBV7-2; 10 nucleotides line up with TRBD2. The ends lost 3 bases at V and 0 bases at J; junction bases unmatched: 3. The CDR3 contains 16 residues. From germline, CDR1 is SGHTA and CDR2 FQGNSA. This CDR3 reads CASSLTTSGSTDTQYF. CDR3 in DNA: TGTGCCAGCAGCTTGACGACTAGCGGGAGCACAGATACGCAGTATTTT.

Only a few counts were recorded for this clonotype. This chain links TRBV6-2 or TRBV6-3 with TRBJ2-4; the D gene is possibly TRBD1 (7 bases). CDR1 is MNHEY, CDR2 SVGEGT, per germline. Trimming cost V 5 bases and J 0 bases, with 14 bases left between them. The CDR3 has 16 amino acids. The DNA for the CDR3 is TGTGCCAGCAGTGCCAGGGGGGCGAAAGCCAAAAACATTCAGTACTTC. Its translation is CASSARGAKAKNIQYF.

The V gene is TRBV6-1, the J gene TRBJ2-7, with D unresolved. The CDR3 spans 12 residues. Germline CDR1 MNHNS, CDR2 SASEGT. V gave up 9 bases and J gave up 7 bases, with 16 bases separating them. This CDR3 reads CASTFYSQEQYF. The CDR3 nucleotides are TGTGCCAGTACCTTTTACTCGCAAGAGCAGTACTTC.